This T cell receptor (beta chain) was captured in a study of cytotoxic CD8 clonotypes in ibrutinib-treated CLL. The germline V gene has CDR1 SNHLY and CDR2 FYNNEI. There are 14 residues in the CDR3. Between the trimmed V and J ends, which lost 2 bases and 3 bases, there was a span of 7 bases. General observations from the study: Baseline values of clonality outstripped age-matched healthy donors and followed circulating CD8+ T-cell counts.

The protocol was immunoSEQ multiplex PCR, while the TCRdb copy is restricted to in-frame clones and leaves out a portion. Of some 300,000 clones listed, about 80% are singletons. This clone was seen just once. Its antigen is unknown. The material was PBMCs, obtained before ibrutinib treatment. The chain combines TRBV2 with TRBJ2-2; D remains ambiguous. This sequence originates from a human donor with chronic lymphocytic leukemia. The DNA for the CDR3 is TGTGCCAGCAGTGAAAGAGGTGACACCGGGGAGCTGTTTTTT. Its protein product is CASSERGDTGELFF.